One sample yielded the 22 T cell receptor beta chains listed below, sequenced in a study of Graves' ophthalmopathy and Graves' hyperthyroidism (dated by TCRdb to the late 2010s). The sequencer was an Illumina HiSeq 2000. For repertoire sequencing, TCR beta CDR3 regions were amplified from RNA transcripts. HTBI primers and the Qiagen OneStep RT-PCR kit were used in a first-round RT-PCR, which was followed by a second-round multiplex PCR, size selection and purification. TCRdb reran the public reads through fastp at Q25 and MiXCR, keeping productive beta chains. Here each entry gathers all rows of one CDR3 protein and keeps the most common genes and DNA. In all, the sample holds a few hundred thousand distinct CDR3 sequences, and 17% of those were seen once. The ten largest clones take up around 2.4% of the sample. Source material: peripheral blood. The receptors shown here come from an adult woman with stable Graves' hyperthyroidism.

This clonotype was detected only a few times. The J gene is TRBJ2-6, the V gene TRBV5-5; D unresolved. V was pared by 2 bases and J by 1 base, with 7 bases between. Germline lookup yields CDR1 SGHKS and CDR2 YYEKEE (reference sequence). The CDR3 extends over 15 amino acids. DNA for the CDR3: TGTGCCAGCAGCTTAAGAGCTTCTGGGGCCAACGTCCTGACTTTC. Translating it yields CASSLRASGANVLTF.

This clonotype was detected many times. The rearrangement joins TRBV2 to TRBJ1-2; perhaps TRBD1 as D (5 bases). Looked up from germline, CDR1 is SNHLY and CDR2 is FYNNEI. This CDR3 contains 18 residues. V lost 4 bases and J lost 3, with 24 bases in between. The CDR3 region is CASSAHLVYRLGDYGYTF. The CDR3 nucleotides are TGTGCCAGCAGTGCCCATTTAGTCTACAGGCTTGGGGACTATGGCTACACCTTC.

Remarks on this clonotype: A much larger clone differs from this one at a single base, so this may be a read error. The chain recombines TRBV12-3 or TRBV12-4 with TRBJ1-5, with D hard to call. The V end lost 7 bases, the J end lost 7 bases, and 20 bases lay between the germline ends. The CDR3 loop spans 15 amino acids. DNA of the CDR3: TGTGCCAGCAATTTCAGGAGTACTGCGGGCCAGCCCCAGCATTTT. It yields the protein CASNFRSTAGQPQHF.

This clonotype has a count of ten or more. The chain joins TRBV20-1 to TRBJ2-7; D possibly corresponds to TRBD1 (5 bases). The CDR3 has 12 amino acids. With 3 bases removed from V and 2 bases from J, the gap between germline ends came to 8 bases. Germline V gene sequence: CDR1 DFQATT, CDR2 SNEGSKA (reference sequence). CDR3 DNA sequence: TGCAGTGCTAGTTACAGGACCTACGAGCAGTACTTC. Its protein is CSASYRTYEQYF.

In its sample, this clonotype was seen many times. The chain combines TRBV6-1 with TRBJ2-7; no clear D. Between the trimmed V and J ends, which lost 3 bases and 2 bases, there was a span of 11 bases. The CDR3 length is 14 residues. The germline gives CDR1 MNHNS, CDR2 SASEGT. The CDR3 loop is CASSDKFPTYEQYF. In DNA form, the CDR3 reads TGTGCCAGCAGTGATAAGTTTCCTACCTACGAGCAGTACTTC.

This clonotype occurred many times. This chain links TRBV20-1 with TRBJ1-2; 9 nucleotides match TRBD1. In germline, CDR1 is DFQATT, CDR2 SNEGSKA (reference sequence). V shed 0 bases and J 7 bases; nucleotides not matched to a gene: 6. The CDR3 sequence is 14 residues long. This chain's CDR3 is CSARDTGGAGGYTF. CDR3 DNA: TGCAGTGCTAGAGATACAGGGGGCGCCGGTGGCTACACCTTC.

This clonotype came up many times. One end of the junction varies from germline; a read error may be responsible. This chain uses TRBV19 with TRBJ1-2; possibly TRBD1 for D (5 bases). CDR1 LNHDA and CDR2 SQIVND come from the germline V gene (reference sequence). This CDR3 has 11 residues. CDR3 in amino acids: CASGSPGTLSF. DNA of the CDR3: TGTGCCAGTGGATCCCCCGGGACGCTGTCCTTC. The full variable domain, in which reference TRBV19 and TRBJ1-2 provide the parts outside the CDR3, is DGGITQSPKYLFRKEGQNVTLSCEQNLNHDAMYWYRQDPGQGLRLIYYSQIVNDFQKGDIAEGYSVSREKKESFPLTVTSAQKNPTAFYLCASGSPGTLSFGSGTRLTVV.

This clonotype was seen ten or more times. CDR3 nucleotides: TGTGCCAGCAGTCCCCGAGCGTACTCTGGAAACACCATATATTTT. This gives the protein CASSPRAYSGNTIYF. The rearrangement joins TRBV28 to TRBJ1-3; D gene unclear. Germline CDR1 is MDHEN and CDR2 is SYDVKM. This CDR3 region has 15 residues. Trimming cost V 5 bases and J 0 bases, with 11 bases left between them.

This clonotype was seen repeatedly, ten times or more. The chain is built from TRBV14 and TRBJ1-1; a possible D gene is TRBD1 (5 bases). The germline CDR1 and CDR2 sequences are SGHDN and FVKESK. Trimming removed 4 bases at V and 14 bases at J, with 17 bases between. The CDR3 loop spans 12 amino acids. For the CDR3, the DNA is TGTGCCAGCAGCCTAAGACCGGGGCCGGCGTTCTTT. Translating gives CASSLRPGPAFF.

This clonotype was detected ten times or more. The J gene is TRBJ2-4, the V gene TRBV20-1; weak D call: TRBD1 (6 bases). Germline CDR1 and CDR2: DFQATT and SNEGSKA (reference sequence). The V end lost 0 bases, the J end lost 2 bases, and 17 bases lay between the germline ends. The CDR3 runs 17 residues. CDR3 DNA sequence: TGCAGTGCTAGAGATTTTCAGGGGATTCGAACCAAAAACATTCAGTACTTC. This gives the protein CSARDFQGIRTKNIQYF.

A few counts support this clonotype. The CDR3 nucleotides are TGCAGCGCCTACGAACCTCCTGGAGCTTTCTTT. It specifies CSAYEPPGAFF. The chain combines TRBV29-1 with TRBJ1-1; no reliable D call. The CDR3 length is 11 residues. Trimming removed 7 bases from V and 10 bases from J, with 16 bases in between. Germline lookup yields CDR1 SQVTM and CDR2 ANQGSEA.

In the case of this clonotype: A much larger clone differs from this one at a single base, so this may be a read error. The genes are TRBV6-2 or TRBV6-3 and TRBJ2-2, with D unclear. The CDR3 sequence is 13 residues long. CDR1 MNHEY and CDR2 SVGEGT come from the germline V gene. The CDR3 is CPSKHANTGELFF. DNA of the CDR3: TGTCCCAGCAAACACGCGAACACCGGGGAGCTGTTTTTT.

This clonotype was found many times. The chain employs TRBV29-1 and TRBJ2-7; TRBD1 matches at 7 bases. CDR3 length: 14 residues. Germline values: CDR1 SQVTM, CDR2 ANQGSEA. Unmatched junction bases numbered 7, after V lost 1 base and J lost 4 bases. DNA for the CDR3: TGCAGCGTTGAAGTCAAGAGGGGGCTGTACGAGCAGTACTTC. This translates into CSVEVKRGLYEQYF.

This clonotype came up many times. V and J are TRBV3-1 and TRBJ1-2; D call uncertain. Trimming pared 0 bases from V and 3 bases from J, leaving 11 bases between. The CDR3 is 15 residues long. CDR1 and CDR2 from the germline V gene are LGHDT and YNNKEL (reference sequence). The CDR3 sequence: CASSQEGAPYYGYTF. The CDR3 coding sequence is TGTGCCAGCAGCCAAGAGGGTGCACCCTACTATGGCTACACCTTC.

This clonotype showed up many times. The rearrangement uses TRBV12-3 or TRBV12-4 and TRBJ2-7, with TRBD2 matching 9 bases. The CDR3 runs to 16 residues. With 3 bases clipped from V and 0 bases from J, the junction kept 6 bases outside the gene matches. The CDR3 DNA sequence: TGTGCCAGCAGTTTGGGCCTAGCGGGGACCTCCTACGAGCAGTACTTC. Translated, it gives CASSLGLAGTSYEQYF.

Ten or more counts support this clonotype. CDR3 amino acids: CASSETGQGHQPQHF. CDR3 sequence (DNA): TGCGCCAGCAGCGAGACCGGACAGGGCCATCAGCCCCAGCATTTT. The J gene is TRBJ1-5, the V gene TRBV4-3, with 8 positions matching TRBD1. The junction had 8 bases not matched to a gene; V was cut back by 5 bases and J by 5 bases. From germline, CDR1 is LGHNA and CDR2 YSLEER. This CDR3 spans 15 amino acids.

As for this clonotype: It may be a read error: a sequence one base away is much more abundant. The genes are TRBV2 and TRBJ2-7; 7 bases fit TRBD1. The trim removed 8 bases at V and 3 bases at J, leaving 4 bases unmatched. The CDR3 runs to 12 residues. Germline values: CDR1 SNHLY, CDR2 FYNNEI. The CDR3: CASQGQNYEQYF. DNA of the CDR3: TGTGCCAGCCAGGGACAGAACTACGAGCAGTACTTC.

The chain uses TRBV30 and TRBJ2-5; D not certain. V was pared by 0 bases and J by 3 bases, with 11 bases between. This CDR3 region has 14 residues. Germline loops: CDR1 GTSNPN, CDR2 SVGIG (reference sequence). CDR3 sequence (DNA): TGTGCCTGGAGTGTATGGGCAGCTGAAGAGACCCAGTACTTC. Its protein is CAWSVWAAEETQYF.

This clonotype was picked up many times. The chain combines TRBV20-1 with TRBJ2-7; D call uncertain. Germline CDR1 and CDR2: DFQATT and SNEGSKA (reference sequence). CDR3 size: 14 residues. V lost 5 bases and J lost 2, with 16 bases in between. Here the CDR3 DNA reads TGCAGTGCTCCACTGAGCGACGGACCCTACGAGCAGTACTTC. It codes for CSAPLSDGPYEQYF.

The chain uses TRBV28 and TRBJ2-5; 11 nucleotides line up with TRBD1. The tail of the sequence fits TRBJ2-7 better, so the J call may be wrong. The CDR3 runs to 16 residues. Germline V gene lookup returns CDR1 MDHEN and CDR2 SYDVKM. The CDR3 spells CANTLLPGQGDYEQYF. The CDR3 bases are TGTGCCAACACTTTGCTCCCGGGACAGGGGGACTACGAGCAGTACTTC.

This clonotype was counted a single time. The rearrangement uses TRBV5-1 and TRBJ2-5; TRBD1 might be the D (6 bases). Germline CDR1 reads SGHRS; CDR2 reads YFSETQ. V shed 3 bases and J shed 5 bases, with 14 bases lying between them. The length of the CDR3 is 14 residues. CDR3 nucleotide sequence: TGCGCCAGCAGCTATGGAGAGGGGGTGGAGACCCAGTACTTC. This translates into CASSYGEGVETQYF.

Ten or more counts support this clonotype. The chain links TRBV12-3 or TRBV12-4 to TRBJ2-7; TRBD1 agrees at 8 bases. This CDR3 spans 14 amino acids. The V segment lost 6 bases and the J segment 5 bases; nucleotides outside the gene matches: 9. CDR3 in DNA: TGTGCCAGCAGCTCCTCAGGGGGCGGAGACGAGCAGTACTTC. Amino acid sequence: CASSSSGGGDEQYF.